The rows below give T cell receptor beta chains drawn from one sample of a study of blood T cell repertoires in COVID-19. The protocol was immunoSEQ multiplex PCR, while the TCRdb copy is restricted to in-frame clones and leaves out a portion. The sample carries about 240,000 clones, approximately 86% recorded once. Sequencing used peripheral blood. These receptors all come from a man aged 55-75 years who had recovered from COVID-19. CDR3s leave out the opening cysteine and the closing phenylalanine or tryptophan.

v_gene: TRBV6-5; j_gene: TRBJ2-2; CDR3aa: ASTRINTGELF
v_gene: TRBV6-5; j_gene: TRBJ2-1; CDR3aa: ASNSGGGAYNEQF
v_gene: TRBV10-3; j_gene: TRBJ2-2; CDR3aa: AISSGTRPYTGELF
v_gene: TRBV24-1; j_gene: TRBJ2-7; CDR3aa: ATSDFGIAGTYEQY
v_gene: TRBV6-5; j_gene: TRBJ1-4; CDR3aa: ASSFMEEKLF
v_gene: TRBV18; j_gene: TRBJ1-2; CDR3aa: ASSPRGTGQGNYGYT
v_gene: TRBV5-1; j_gene: TRBJ1-3; CDR3aa: ASSFEGQSSGNTIY
v_gene: TRBV11-2; j_gene: TRBJ2-1; CDR3aa: ASSLAQGTLYNEQF
v_gene: TRBV7-2; j_gene: TRBJ2-3; CDR3aa: ASSSAGGTADTQY
v_gene: TRBV5-1; j_gene: TRBJ2-7; CDR3aa: ASSTGTGGRYEQY
v_gene: TRBV5-1; j_gene: TRBJ2-1; CDR3aa: ASSILPQGSLYNEQF
v_gene: TRBV7-9; j_gene: TRBJ1-4; CDR3aa: ASSLQGEKLF
v_gene: TRBV18; j_gene: TRBJ1-3; CDR3aa: ASSPVGQSSGNTIY
v_gene: TRBV10-3; j_gene: TRBJ1-1; CDR3aa: AISAQGATEAF
v_gene: TRBV2; j_gene: TRBJ2-1; CDR3aa: ASATIPLAMQF
v_gene: TRBV5-6; j_gene: TRBJ1-5; CDR3aa: ASSLTVGAAQPQH
v_gene: TRBV12-3/TRBV12-4; j_gene: TRBJ2-3; CDR3aa: ASSFGGLDTQY
v_gene: TRBV9; j_gene: TRBJ2-1; CDR3aa: ASSAQGSEQF
v_gene: TRBV30; j_gene: TRBJ2-1; CDR3aa: AWSASTRGPYNEQF
v_gene: TRBV10-3; j_gene: TRBJ2-1; CDR3aa: AISGLAGGPQSSYNEQF
v_gene: TRBV28; j_gene: TRBJ2-7; CDR3aa: ASMIGGSHGEQY
v_gene: TRBV19; j_gene: TRBJ1-2; CDR3aa: ASSKSAGGSARVVFGYT
v_gene: TRBV6-6; j_gene: TRBJ2-1; CDR3aa: ASSYRDRGWDEQF
v_gene: TRBV5-1; j_gene: TRBJ2-6; CDR3aa: ASSPGQLSGANVLT
v_gene: TRBV29-1; j_gene: TRBJ1-1; CDR3aa: SAEGGLGAF
v_gene: TRBV5-1; j_gene: TRBJ1-6; CDR3aa: ASSPRGQQVNSPLH
v_gene: TRBV15; j_gene: TRBJ2-2; CDR3aa: ATSSIYAGANTGELF
v_gene: TRBV7-9; j_gene: TRBJ2-7; CDR3aa: ASSYTYEQY
v_gene: TRBV11-2; j_gene: TRBJ2-7; CDR3aa: ASSLDRAYEQY
v_gene: TRBV19; j_gene: TRBJ2-1; CDR3aa: ASSNRGLYNEQF
v_gene: TRBV9; j_gene: TRBJ1-5; CDR3aa: ASSVDWRNQPQH
v_gene: TRBV27; j_gene: TRBJ1-6; CDR3aa: ASSSGVPNSPLH
v_gene: TRBV23-1; j_gene: TRBJ1-1; CDR3aa: ASSQFKEGRLTNTEAF
v_gene: TRBV18; j_gene: TRBJ1-1; CDR3aa: ASRGTNTEAF
v_gene: TRBV18; j_gene: TRBJ2-1; CDR3aa: ASSGRDALYNEQF
v_gene: TRBV29-1; j_gene: TRBJ2-1; CDR3aa: SVRWGSLSYNEQF
v_gene: TRBV6-6; j_gene: TRBJ2-2; CDR3aa: ASSWTVTTGELF
v_gene: TRBV2; j_gene: TRBJ2-1; CDR3aa: ASSGRGNEQF
v_gene: TRBV25-1; j_gene: TRBJ1-1; CDR3aa: ASSDHRGDTEAF
v_gene: TRBV12-5; j_gene: TRBJ2-3; CDR3aa: ASGLAQY
v_gene: TRBV9; j_gene: TRBJ1-5; CDR3aa: ASSGNTGPQH
v_gene: TRBV5-1; j_gene: TRBJ2-3; CDR3aa: ASSAGTGRDTQY
v_gene: TRBV6-6; j_gene: TRBJ2-2; CDR3aa: ASSRLGSGVTLRNTGELF
v_gene: TRBV30; j_gene: TRBJ2-2; CDR3aa: AWSKDFPGTGELF
v_gene: TRBV11-3; j_gene: TRBJ2-1; CDR3aa: ASSKDRARYNEQF
v_gene: TRBV7-9; j_gene: TRBJ2-5; CDR3aa: ASSFRRTGAETQY
v_gene: TRBV19; j_gene: TRBJ2-3; CDR3aa: ASGRIPTGQSGTDTQY
v_gene: TRBV10-3; j_gene: TRBJ1-2; CDR3aa: AISDIRQGDGYT
v_gene: TRBV24-1; j_gene: TRBJ1-1; CDR3aa: ATSATGQGGRQAF
v_gene: TRBV7-9; j_gene: TRBJ1-4; CDR3aa: ASSFGSGEKLF
v_gene: TRBV5-1; j_gene: TRBJ2-7; CDR3aa: ASSATGGAGYEQY
v_gene: TRBV13; j_gene: TRBJ1-1; CDR3aa: ASSFLPNTEAF
v_gene: TRBV10-3; j_gene: TRBJ1-1; CDR3aa: AIRPPRATEAF
v_gene: TRBV7-2; j_gene: TRBJ2-3; CDR3aa: ASSLGWSRPSTDTQY
v_gene: TRBV5-1; j_gene: TRBJ2-3; CDR3aa: ASRGTPGRGSTDTQY